One sample yielded the 15 T cell receptor beta chains listed below, sequenced in a study of T cell responses to AZD1222 COVID-19 vaccine. Some clones are missing from TCRdb's copy, which holds only in-frame ones; the method was immunoSEQ multiplex PCR. The sample records about 83,000 clones, roughly 83% being singletons. The source material was peripheral blood, sampled on day 0 of AZD1222 vaccination. These receptors came from an adult in good health.

CDR3 loop: CASSSTISNQPQHF. Written as DNA, the CDR3 is TGTGCCAGCAGTTCCACGATAAGCAATCAGCCCCAGCATTTT. The chain joins TRBV6-4 to TRBJ1-5; D call uncertain. Germline loops: CDR1 MRHNA, CDR2 SNTAGT. This CDR3 has 14 residues. Deletions cut 5 bases from V and 1 base from J, with 9 bases between.

This chain connects TRBV5-8 to TRBJ2-5; TRBD2 agrees at 9 bases. The CDR3 is 15 amino acids. The germline CDR1 and CDR2 sequences are SGHTS and YDEGEE. The V gene end was trimmed by 1 base and the J gene end by 5 bases; junction bases not matched to a gene: 6. The CDR3 nucleotides read TGTGCCAGCAGCTTGCGGGGACTAGCAACGGAGACCCAGTACTTC. Its protein product is CASSLRGLATETQYF.

The gene calls are TRBV4-1 and TRBJ1-6, with 7 bases that match TRBD1. Germline CDR1 and CDR2: MGHRA and YSYEKL. Unmatched junction bases numbered 5, after V lost 0 bases and J lost 0 bases. CDR3 length: 18 residues. CDR3 DNA sequence: TGCGCCAGCAGCCAAGAGAAGGGGGCGAGCTCCTATAATTCACCCCTCCACTTT. This sequence encodes CASSQEKGASSYNSPLHF.

This clone was observed once. CDR3 in DNA: TGTGCCATCAGAACTAGCGGGAGGGCGATAAAGCAGTTCTTC. It is translated as CAIRTSGRAIKQFF. The rearrangement uses TRBV10-3 and TRBJ2-1; 13 nucleotides line up with TRBD2. The trim removed 6 bases at V and 11 bases at J, leaving 7 bases unmatched. Per the germline V gene, CDR1 is ENHRY and CDR2 is SYGVKD. The CDR3 has 14 residues.

To note about this clone: The sample has other DNA sequences that encode this CDR3 too. The rearrangement joins TRBV5-4 to TRBJ1-1; D is uncertain. Trimming pared 2 bases from V and 3 bases from J, leaving 8 bases between. Germline assignment: CDR1 SGHNT and CDR2 YYREEE (reference sequence). The CDR3 runs 13 residues. CDR3 sequence: CASSLRVDTEAFF. The CDR3 nucleotides read TGTGCCAGCAGCTTACGGGTCGACACTGAAGCTTTCTTT.

V usage is TRBV5-1 and J usage is TRBJ2-5, with TRBD1 identical over 7 bases. Germline V gene lookup returns CDR1 SGHRS and CDR2 YFSETQ. CDR3 size: 15 residues. With 4 bases clipped from V and 5 bases from J, the junction kept 11 bases outside the gene matches. CDR3 bases: TGCGCCAGCAGCGCTAGGACAGGATCAGAGGAGACCCAGTACTTC. It yields the protein CASSARTGSEETQYF.

J is TRBJ1-6 and V is TRBV6-6, with 9 bases aligning to TRBD1. There are 15 residues in the CDR3. With 4 bases clipped from V and 11 bases from J, the junction kept 9 bases outside the gene matches. Germline V gives CDR1 MNHNY, CDR2 SVGAGI (reference sequence). The CDR3 here is CASSSPGTGSTPLHF. Here the CDR3 DNA reads TGTGCCAGCAGTTCCCCCGGGACAGGGAGTACACCCCTCCACTTT.

The chain couples TRBV4-1 to TRBJ1-5, with 8 bases aligning to TRBD1. The CDR3 contains 16 residues. The V gene's germline CDR1 is MGHRA and CDR2 YSYEKL. V was pared by 2 bases and J by 2 bases, with 5 bases of the junction left unmatched. The CDR3 DNA sequence: TGCGCCAGCAGCCAACAGGGGGCGCGAGGCAATCAGCCCCAGCATTTT. Translation gives CASSQQGARGNQPQHF.

This sequence joins TRBV7-8 and TRBJ1-6; the D gene is possibly TRBD1 (6 bases). Germline values: CDR1 SGHVS, CDR2 FQNEAQ. The length of the CDR3 is 14 residues. Trimming shortened V by 6 bases and J by 8 bases, and 14 bases separated the two germline ends. The CDR3 region has the DNA TGTGCCAGCAGTCCCGGACAGAGAGATTCACCCCTCCACTTT. This gives the protein CASSPGQRDSPLHF.

The chain combines TRBV28 with TRBJ1-1; TRBD1 agrees at 7 bases. CDR1 and CDR2 (germline): MDHEN, SYDVKM. The CDR3 is made up of 14 amino acids. The V and J ends lost 3 bases and 1 base, in that order; junction bases with no gene match: 2. The CDR3 sequence is CASSLQGGNTEAFF. CDR3 nucleotide sequence: TGTGCCAGCAGTTTGCAGGGGGGGAACACTGAAGCTTTCTTT.

This sequence joins TRBV5-1 and TRBJ2-1; TRBD1 matches 7 bases. Germline CDR1 reads SGHRS; CDR2 reads YFSETQ. This CDR3 region has 15 residues. V lost 4 bases and J lost 4; bases outside the gene matches: 8. CDR3 sequence: CASSTTGTAYNEQFF. DNA of the CDR3: TGCGCCAGCAGCACTACTGGGACAGCTTACAATGAGCAGTTCTTC.

The V gene is TRBV20-1, the J gene TRBJ2-7, with 7 bases aligning to TRBD2. This CDR3 is 14 amino acids long. Trimming cost V 3 bases and J 2 bases; bases outside gene matches: 7. Germline V gene data show CDR1 as DFQATT and CDR2 as SNEGSKA (reference sequence). The CDR3 here is CSASKLARPYEQYF. CDR3 nucleotide sequence: TGCAGTGCTAGTAAACTAGCGCGTCCCTACGAGCAGTACTTC.

V usage is TRBV28 and J usage is TRBJ2-6; no firm D call. The germline V and J ends were trimmed by 6 bases and 2 bases, with 5 bases remaining between them. The CDR3 loop spans 13 amino acids. CDR1 and CDR2 from the germline V gene are MDHEN and SYDVKM. The CDR3 DNA sequence: TGTGCCAGCAGCGGAGCTGGGGCCAACGTCCTGACTTTC. Translating it yields CASSGAGANVLTF. The full variable domain, in which reference TRBV28 and TRBJ2-6 provide the parts outside the CDR3, is DVKVTQSSRYLVKRTGEKVFLECVQDMDHENMFWYRQDPGLGLRLIYFSYDVKMKEKGDIPEGYSVSREKKERFSLILESASTNQTSMYLCASSGAGANVLTFGAGSRLTVL.

This chain uses TRBV6-1 with TRBJ1-4; 8 bases fit TRBD1. The germline CDR1 and CDR2 sequences are MNHNS and SASEGT. This CDR3 is 16 amino acids long. The ends lost 2 bases at V and 7 bases at J; junction bases unmatched: 9. Written as DNA, the CDR3 is TGTGCCAGCAGTGAATATGAACAGGGGGAGGGTGAAAAACTGTTTTTT. This codes for CASSEYEQGEGEKLFF.

This sequence joins TRBV24-1 and TRBJ1-1; D remains ambiguous. The germline V and J ends were trimmed by 8 bases and 1 base, with 13 bases remaining between them. Germline V gives CDR1 KGHDR, CDR2 SFDVKD. The CDR3 runs 14 residues. The CDR3 reads CATNPFHKNTEAFF. As DNA, the CDR3 is TGTGCCACCAATCCATTCCACAAGAACACTGAAGCTTTCTTT.